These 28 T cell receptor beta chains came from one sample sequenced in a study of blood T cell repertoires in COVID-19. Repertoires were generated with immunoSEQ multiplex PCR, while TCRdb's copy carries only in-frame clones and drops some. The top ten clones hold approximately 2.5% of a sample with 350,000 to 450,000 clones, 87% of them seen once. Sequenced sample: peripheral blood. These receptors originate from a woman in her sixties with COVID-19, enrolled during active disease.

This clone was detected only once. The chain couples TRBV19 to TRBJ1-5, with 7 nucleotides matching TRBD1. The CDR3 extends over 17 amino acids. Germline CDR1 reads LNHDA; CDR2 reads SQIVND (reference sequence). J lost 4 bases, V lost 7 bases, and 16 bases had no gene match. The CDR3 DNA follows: TGTGCCAGTAACAAAATTGGGGCAGGGGGAGAGAATCAGCCCCAGCATTTT. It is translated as CASNKIGAGGENQPQHF.

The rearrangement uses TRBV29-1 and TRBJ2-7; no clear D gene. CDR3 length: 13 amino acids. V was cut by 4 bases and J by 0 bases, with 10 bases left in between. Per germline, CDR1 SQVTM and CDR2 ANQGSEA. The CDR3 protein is CSVALESSYEQYF. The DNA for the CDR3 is TGCAGCGTTGCATTAGAGAGCTCCTACGAGCAGTACTTC.

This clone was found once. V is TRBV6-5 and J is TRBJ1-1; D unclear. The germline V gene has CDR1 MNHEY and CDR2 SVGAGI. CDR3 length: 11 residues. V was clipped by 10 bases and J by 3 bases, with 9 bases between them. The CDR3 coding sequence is TGTGCCACCTCCGGGTACACTGAAGCTTTCTTT. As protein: CATSGYTEAFF.

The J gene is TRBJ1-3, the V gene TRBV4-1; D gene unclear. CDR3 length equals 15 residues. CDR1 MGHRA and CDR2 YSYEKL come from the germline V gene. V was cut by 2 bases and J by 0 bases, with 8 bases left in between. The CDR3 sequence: CASSQTAASGNTIYF. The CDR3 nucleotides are TGCGCCAGCAGCCAAACAGCTGCCTCTGGAAACACCATATATTTT.

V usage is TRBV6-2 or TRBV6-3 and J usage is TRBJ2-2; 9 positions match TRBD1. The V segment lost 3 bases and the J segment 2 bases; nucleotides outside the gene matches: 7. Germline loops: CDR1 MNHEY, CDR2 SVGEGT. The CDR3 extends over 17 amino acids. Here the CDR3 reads CASSYRTGQGNTGELFF. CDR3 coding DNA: TGTGCCAGCAGTTATAGAACGGGACAGGGCAACACCGGGGAGCTGTTTTTT.

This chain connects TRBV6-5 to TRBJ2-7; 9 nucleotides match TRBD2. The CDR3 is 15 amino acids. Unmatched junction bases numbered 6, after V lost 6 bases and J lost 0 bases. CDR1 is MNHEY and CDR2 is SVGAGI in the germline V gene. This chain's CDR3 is CASSVAGDSSYEQYF. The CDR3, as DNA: TGTGCCAGCAGCGTAGCGGGGGACAGCTCCTACGAGCAGTACTTC.

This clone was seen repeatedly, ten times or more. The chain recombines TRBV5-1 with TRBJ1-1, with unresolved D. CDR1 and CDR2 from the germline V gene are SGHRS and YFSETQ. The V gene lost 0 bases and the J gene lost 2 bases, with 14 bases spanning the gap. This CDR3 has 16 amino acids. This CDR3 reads CASSLGSSGVNTEAFF. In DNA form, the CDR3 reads TGCGCCAGCAGCTTGGGATCCTCCGGGGTTAACACTGAAGCTTTCTTT.

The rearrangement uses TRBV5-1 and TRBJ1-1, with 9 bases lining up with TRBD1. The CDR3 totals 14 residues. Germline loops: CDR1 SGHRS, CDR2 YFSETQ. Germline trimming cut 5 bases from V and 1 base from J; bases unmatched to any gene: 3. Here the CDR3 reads CASSKGQGNTEAFF. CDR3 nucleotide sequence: TGCGCCAGCAGTAAGGGACAGGGGAACACTGAAGCTTTCTTT.

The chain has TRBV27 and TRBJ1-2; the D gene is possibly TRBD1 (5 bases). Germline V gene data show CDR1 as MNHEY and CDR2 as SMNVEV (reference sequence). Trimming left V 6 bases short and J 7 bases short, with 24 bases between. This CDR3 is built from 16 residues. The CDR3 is CASRQGGGSNIGGYTF. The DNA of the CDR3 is TGTGCCAGCAGGCAAGGTGGGGGGTCCAATATCGGTGGCTACACCTTC.

CDR3 in DNA: TGTGCCAGCAGCAGAGAGGAGGGAAACACCATATATTTT. This gives the protein CASSREEGNTIYF. V is TRBV7-2 and J is TRBJ1-3; D ambiguous. Trimming took 5 bases from V and 4 from J, leaving 9 bases between them. Germline V gives CDR1 SGHTA, CDR2 FQGNSA. The CDR3 is 13 amino acids.

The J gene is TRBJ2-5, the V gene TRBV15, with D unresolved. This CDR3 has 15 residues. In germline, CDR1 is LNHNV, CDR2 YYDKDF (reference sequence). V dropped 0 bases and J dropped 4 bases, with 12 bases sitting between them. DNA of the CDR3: TGTGCCACCAGCAGAGATATCGGTCGCCGAGAGACCCAGTACTTC. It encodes CATSRDIGRRETQYF.

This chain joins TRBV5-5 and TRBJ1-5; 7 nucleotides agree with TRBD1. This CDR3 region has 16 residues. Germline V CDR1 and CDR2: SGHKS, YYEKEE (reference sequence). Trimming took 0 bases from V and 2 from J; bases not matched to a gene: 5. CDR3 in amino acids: CASSLGGGRGNQPQHF. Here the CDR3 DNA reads TGTGCCAGCAGCTTGGGAGGGGGCCGAGGCAATCAGCCCCAGCATTTT.

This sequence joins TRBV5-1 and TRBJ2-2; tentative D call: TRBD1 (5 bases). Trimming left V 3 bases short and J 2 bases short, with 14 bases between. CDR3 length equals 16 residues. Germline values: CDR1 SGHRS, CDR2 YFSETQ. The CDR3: CASSSQSTANTGELFF. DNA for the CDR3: TGCGCCAGCAGCTCACAATCGACAGCTAACACCGGGGAGCTGTTTTTT.

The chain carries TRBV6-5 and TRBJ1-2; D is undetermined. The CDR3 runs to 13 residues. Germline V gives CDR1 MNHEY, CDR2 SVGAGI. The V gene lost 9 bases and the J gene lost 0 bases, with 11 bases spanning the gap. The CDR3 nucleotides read TGTGCCAGTTCCGGGTCACCTAACTATGGCTACACCTTC. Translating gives CASSGSPNYGYTF.

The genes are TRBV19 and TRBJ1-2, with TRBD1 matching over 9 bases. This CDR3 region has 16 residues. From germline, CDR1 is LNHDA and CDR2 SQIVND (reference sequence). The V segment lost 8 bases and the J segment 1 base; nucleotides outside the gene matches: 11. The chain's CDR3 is CASVGGQGRGNYGYTF. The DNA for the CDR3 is TGTGCCAGTGTCGGTGGACAGGGGCGCGGTAACTATGGCTACACCTTC.

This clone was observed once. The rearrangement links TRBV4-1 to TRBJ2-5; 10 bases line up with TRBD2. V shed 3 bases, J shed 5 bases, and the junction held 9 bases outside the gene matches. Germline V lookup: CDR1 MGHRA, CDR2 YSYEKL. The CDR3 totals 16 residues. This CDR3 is CASSQLRSGGAETQYF. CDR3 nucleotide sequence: TGCGCCAGCAGCCAGTTACGGAGCGGGGGGGCCGAGACCCAGTACTTC.

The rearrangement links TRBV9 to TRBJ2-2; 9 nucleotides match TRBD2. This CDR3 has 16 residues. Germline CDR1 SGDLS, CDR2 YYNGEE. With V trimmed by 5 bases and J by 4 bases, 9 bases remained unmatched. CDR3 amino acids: CASRPGLALTTGELFF. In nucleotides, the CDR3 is TGTGCCAGCAGACCGGGACTAGCCCTAACCACCGGGGAGCTGTTTTTT.

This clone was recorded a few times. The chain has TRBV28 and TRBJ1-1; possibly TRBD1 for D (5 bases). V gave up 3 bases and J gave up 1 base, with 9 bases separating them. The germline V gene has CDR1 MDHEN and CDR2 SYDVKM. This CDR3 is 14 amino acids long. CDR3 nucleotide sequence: TGTGCCAGCAGTTTTCCAGGGTGGAACACTGAAGCTTTCTTT. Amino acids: CASSFPGWNTEAFF.

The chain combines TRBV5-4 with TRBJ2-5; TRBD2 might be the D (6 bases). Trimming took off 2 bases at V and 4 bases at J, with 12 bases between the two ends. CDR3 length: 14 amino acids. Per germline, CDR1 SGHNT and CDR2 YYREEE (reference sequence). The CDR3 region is CASSLISGSETQYF. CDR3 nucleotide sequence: TGTGCCAGCAGCTTAATTAGCGGATCAGAGACCCAGTACTTC.

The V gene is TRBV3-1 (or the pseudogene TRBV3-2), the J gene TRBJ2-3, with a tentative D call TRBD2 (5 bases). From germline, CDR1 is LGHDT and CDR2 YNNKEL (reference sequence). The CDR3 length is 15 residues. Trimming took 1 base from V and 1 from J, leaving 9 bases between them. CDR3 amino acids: CASSQAGIRTDTQYF. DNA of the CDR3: TGTGCCAGCAGCCAAGCGGGGATTCGCACAGATACGCAGTATTTT.

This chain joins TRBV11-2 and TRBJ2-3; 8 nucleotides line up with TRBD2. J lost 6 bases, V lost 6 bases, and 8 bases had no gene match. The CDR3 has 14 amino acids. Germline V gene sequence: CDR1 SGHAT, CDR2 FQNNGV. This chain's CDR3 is CASSPAGGRDTQYF. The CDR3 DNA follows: TGTGCCAGCAGTCCGGCGGGGGGCCGGGATACGCAGTATTTT.

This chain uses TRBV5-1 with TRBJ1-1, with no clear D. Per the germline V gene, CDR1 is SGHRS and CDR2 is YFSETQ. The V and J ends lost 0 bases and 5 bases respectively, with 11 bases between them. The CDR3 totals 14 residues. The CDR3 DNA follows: TGCGCCAGCAGCTTGGGGCATCTCGAAACTGAAGCTTTCTTT. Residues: CASSLGHLETEAFF.

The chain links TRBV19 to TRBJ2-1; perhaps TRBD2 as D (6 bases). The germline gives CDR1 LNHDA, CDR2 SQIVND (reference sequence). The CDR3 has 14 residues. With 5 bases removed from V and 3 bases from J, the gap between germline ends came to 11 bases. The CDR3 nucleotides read TGTGCCAGTAGTCCCCGGGGGTTCTACAATGAGCAGTTCTTC. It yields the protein CASSPRGFYNEQFF.

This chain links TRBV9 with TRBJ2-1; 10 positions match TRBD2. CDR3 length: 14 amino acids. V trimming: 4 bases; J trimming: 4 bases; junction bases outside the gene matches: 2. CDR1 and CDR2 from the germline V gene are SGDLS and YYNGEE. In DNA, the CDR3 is TGTGCCAGCAGCCCACTAGCGGGGTACAATGAGCAGTTCTTC. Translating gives CASSPLAGYNEQFF.

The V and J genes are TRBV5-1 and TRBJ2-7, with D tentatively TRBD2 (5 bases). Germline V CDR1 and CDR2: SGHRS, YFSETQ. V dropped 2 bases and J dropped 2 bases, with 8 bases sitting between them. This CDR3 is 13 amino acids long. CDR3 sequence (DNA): TGCGCCAGCAGCTTCGACGGGACCTACGAGCAGTACTTC. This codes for CASSFDGTYEQYF. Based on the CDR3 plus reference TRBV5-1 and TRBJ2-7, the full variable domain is KAGVTQTPRYLIKTRGQQVTLSCSPISGHRSVSWYQQTPGQGLQFLFEYFSETQRNKGNFPGRFSGRQFSNSRSEMNVSTLELGDSALYLCASSFDGTYEQYFGPGTRLTVT.

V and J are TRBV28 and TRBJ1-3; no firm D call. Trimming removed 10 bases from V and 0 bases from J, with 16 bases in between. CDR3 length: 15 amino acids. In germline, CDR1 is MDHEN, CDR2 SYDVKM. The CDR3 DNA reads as TGTGCCACTGGAGGTGCAGGCCTCTCTGGAAACACCATATATTTT. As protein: CATGGAGLSGNTIYF.

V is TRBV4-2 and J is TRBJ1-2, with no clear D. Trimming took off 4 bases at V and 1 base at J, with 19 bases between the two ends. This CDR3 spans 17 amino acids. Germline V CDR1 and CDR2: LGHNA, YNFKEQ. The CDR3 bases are TGTGCCAGCAGCCTCGAAAGAGGGAGCTCTCATAACTATGGCTACACCTTC. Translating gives CASSLERGSSHNYGYTF.

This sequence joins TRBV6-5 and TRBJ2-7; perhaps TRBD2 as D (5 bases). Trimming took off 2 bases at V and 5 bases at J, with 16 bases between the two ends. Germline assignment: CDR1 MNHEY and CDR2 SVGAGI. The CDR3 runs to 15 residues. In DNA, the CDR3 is TGTGCCAGCAGTTACGACTTAACTAGATTCCACGAGCAGTACTTC. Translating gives CASSYDLTRFHEQYF.